The next 23 T cell receptor beta chains were all read from a single sample in a study of T-cell reconstitution after alpha-beta-depleted transplantation in children. Molecular barcoding with unique molecular identifiers was used for the TCRbeta library. TCRdb reprocessed the PCR reads with MiXCR, giving one entry per CDR3 protein. The sample lists more than 400,000 distinct CDR3 sequences, 43% seen once, with 27% in the top ten. The specimen was PBMCs, collected before TCRalphabeta/CD19-depleted stem cell transplant. Source of these receptors: a girl aged 2 to 10 with aplastic anemia, due to receive a stem cell transplant.

This clonotype was recorded many times. The V gene is TRBV6-2 or TRBV6-3, the J gene TRBJ2-7; perhaps TRBD2 as D (5 bases). Germline CDR1 reads MNHEY; CDR2 reads SVGEGT. The CDR3 is 13 residues long. Trimming left V 6 bases short and J 6 bases short, with 15 bases between. DNA of the CDR3: TGTGCCAGCAGATCACATCGAACTAGCGAGCAGTACTTC. Amino acids: CASRSHRTSEQYF.

The V gene is TRBV25-1, the J gene TRBJ2-1; D remains unclear. Germline V lookup: CDR1 MGHDK, CDR2 SYGVNS. CDR3 length equals 14 residues. Trimming left V 4 bases short and J 8 bases short, with 15 bases between. The CDR3 is CASSGLESRDEQFF. The CDR3 DNA sequence: TGTGCCAGCAGTGGCTTGGAAAGCAGAGATGAGCAGTTCTTC.

This clonotype was counted between two and nine times. The V call is TRBV4-2, the J call TRBJ2-1; TRBD2 matches at 8 bases. The V gene's germline CDR1 is LGHNA and CDR2 YNFKEQ. The CDR3 consists of 15 residues. V lost 4 bases to trimming and J lost 14 bases; unmatched junction nucleotides: 16. The CDR3 DNA follows: TGTGCCAGCAGCCTAGAGGCGGGAGGCTTGTCTCTCGAGTTCTTC. Its protein product is CASSLEAGGLSLEFF.

The chain recombines TRBV20-1 with TRBJ1-5; 11 bases agree with TRBD1. CDR3 size: 13 residues. The trim removed 4 bases at V and 12 bases at J, leaving 8 bases unmatched. Germline V lookup: CDR1 DFQATT, CDR2 SNEGSKA (reference sequence). CDR3 loop: CSATDRGRRNQHF. The DNA of the CDR3 is TGCAGTGCTACGGACAGGGGGCGCCGGAACCAGCATTTT.

Regarding this clonotype: At one end the junction does not follow the germline gene, possibly because of a read error. The gene calls are TRBV20-1 and TRBJ2-7, with TRBD1 matching 8 bases. The CDR3 totals 15 residues. CDR1 is DFQATT and CDR2 is SNEGSKA in the germline V gene (reference sequence). The CDR3 loop is CCARDETGGTYEQYF. CDR3 in DNA: TGCTGTGCTAGAGATGAAACAGGGGGGACGTACGAGCAGTACTTC.

At least ten counts were recorded for this clonotype. The chain combines TRBV20-1 with TRBJ2-1, with D possibly being TRBD1 (6 bases). CDR3 size: 15 residues. Germline values: CDR1 DFQATT, CDR2 SNEGSKA (reference sequence). Trimming left V 6 bases short and J 2 bases short, with 17 bases between. CDR3 residues: CSAQSGQITYNEQFF. The CDR3 bases are TGCAGTGCGCAATCGGGACAAATTACCTACAATGAGCAGTTCTTC.

The chain couples TRBV30 to TRBJ2-2; a weak D match, TRBD2 (6 bases). The germline gives CDR1 GTSNPN, CDR2 SVGIG (reference sequence). CDR3 length: 13 residues. Trimming took 2 bases from V and 7 from J, leaving 11 bases between them. The CDR3 DNA reads as TGTGCCTGGAGTAGTGGAGGGATCGGGGAGCTGTTTTTT. It translates to CAWSSGGIGELFF.

The V call is TRBV4-1, the J call TRBJ2-7, with 8 bases lining up with TRBD1. Unmatched junction bases numbered 10, after V lost 4 bases and J lost 5 bases. Germline CDR1 MGHRA, CDR2 YSYEKL. This CDR3 has 15 residues. CDR3 DNA: TGCGCCAGCAGCCTCTCTCCAGGGGGCTTGGACGAGCAGTACTTC. This sequence encodes CASSLSPGGLDEQYF.

The rearrangement links TRBV20-1 to TRBJ1-1, with 8 bases aligning to TRBD1. The V and J ends lost 3 bases and 5 bases, in that order; junction bases with no gene match: 8. This CDR3 spans 14 amino acids. Germline lookup yields CDR1 DFQATT and CDR2 SNEGSKA (reference sequence). CDR3 amino acids: CSASSRGLSTEAFF. Written as DNA, the CDR3 is TGCAGTGCTAGTTCCAGGGGGCTTTCAACTGAAGCTTTCTTT.

A few counts support this clonotype. V usage is TRBV5-1 and J usage is TRBJ2-1; TRBD1 matches 8 bases. CDR1 and CDR2 (germline): SGHRS, YFSETQ. J gave up 4 bases and V 7 bases, and 4 bases lay outside the gene matches. The CDR3 sequence is 13 residues long. The CDR3 loop reads CASGGQVYNEQFF. CDR3 coding DNA: TGCGCCAGCGGGGGACAGGTGTACAATGAGCAGTTCTTC.

The V gene is TRBV25-1, the J gene TRBJ1-6; possibly TRBD1 for D (5 bases). The CDR3 covers 14 residues. Trimming removed 1 base from V and 7 bases from J, with 8 bases in between. CDR1 and CDR2 (germline): MGHDK, SYGVNS. The chain's CDR3 is CASSESQGNSPLHF. The CDR3 DNA is TGTGCCAGCAGTGAATCGCAGGGAAATTCACCCCTCCACTTT.

The rearrangement links TRBV7-2 to TRBJ1-1; the D gene is possibly TRBD1 (6 bases). The CDR3 extends over 15 amino acids. V lost 5 bases and J lost 3, with 16 bases in between. Germline-derived CDR1 and CDR2 are SGHTA and FQGNSA. The CDR3 nucleotides read TGTGCCAGCAGCCTAGACAGGCTCAGGGACACTGAAGCTTTCTTT. Translated: CASSLDRLRDTEAFF.

This clonotype has just a few counts. The chain uses TRBV4-3 and TRBJ1-6, with no clear D. The CDR3 length is 13 residues. V shed 4 bases and J shed 14 bases, with 15 bases lying between them. Germline loops: CDR1 LGHNA, CDR2 YSLEER. The chain's CDR3 is CASSRVSDISLHF. Here the CDR3 DNA reads TGCGCCAGCAGCCGGGTCAGCGACATATCCCTCCACTTT.

This clonotype was seen a handful of times. The genes are TRBV30 and TRBJ1-2; the D is unclear. Trimming left V 5 bases short and J 4 bases short, with 8 bases between. The CDR3 is made up of 11 amino acids. Germline V lookup: CDR1 GTSNPN, CDR2 SVGIG (reference sequence). CDR3 protein: CAWGTPYGYTF. The DNA for the CDR3 is TGTGCCTGGGGAACACCCTATGGCTACACCTTC.

V is TRBV4-1 and J is TRBJ2-2; tentative D call: TRBD2 (5 bases). Germline assignment: CDR1 MGHRA and CDR2 YSYEKL. Trimming removed 6 bases from V and 8 bases from J, with 13 bases in between. The CDR3 has 13 residues. The CDR3 DNA follows: TGCGCCAGCAGTCCCACCGGCGGGGGGGAGCTGTTTTTT. It specifies CASSPTGGGELFF.

This clonotype was observed a handful of times. The gene calls are TRBV6-1 and TRBJ1-1, with no clear D. The CDR3 consists of 13 residues. V shed 0 bases and J shed 4 bases, with 6 bases lying between them. Germline V gene data show CDR1 as MNHNS and CDR2 as SASEGT. CDR3 amino acids: CASSEAISTEAFF. In DNA, the CDR3 is TGTGCCAGCAGTGAAGCTATCAGCACTGAAGCTTTCTTT.

The J gene is TRBJ1-2, the V gene TRBV20-1; weak D call: TRBD1 (6 bases). This CDR3 contains 13 residues. Germline-derived CDR1 and CDR2 are DFQATT and SNEGSKA (reference sequence). The V and J ends lost 0 bases and 2 bases respectively, with 7 bases between them. The CDR3 nucleotides read TGCAGTGCTAGAGAAGGACAGAACTATGGCTACACCTTC. It yields the protein CSAREGQNYGYTF.

This chain connects TRBV5-1 to TRBJ2-7, with D possibly TRBD2 on 6 matching bases. V shed 4 bases and J shed 7 bases, with 15 bases lying between them. The CDR3 runs to 13 residues. Germline lookup yields CDR1 SGHRS and CDR2 YFSETQ. The CDR3 is CASSLGTSGEQYF. In DNA form, the CDR3 reads TGCGCCAGCAGCCTCGGGACTTCGGGAGAGCAGTACTTC. The full variable domain, with the rest looked up from reference TRBV5-1 and TRBJ2-7, is KAGVTQTPRYLIKTRGQQVTLSCSPISGHRSVSWYQQTPGQGLQFLFEYFSETQRNKGNFPGRFSGRQFSNSRSEMNVSTLELGDSALYLCASSLGTSGEQYFGPGTRLTVT.

This chain links TRBV12-5 with TRBJ1-1; the D gene is possibly TRBD1 (6 bases). V lost 5 bases, J lost 2 bases, and 12 bases lay in between. The CDR3 consists of 14 residues. Per the germline V gene, CDR1 is LGHNT and CDR2 is FRNRAP. The CDR3 loop reads CASGIQGFNTEAFF. The DNA for the CDR3 is TGTGCTAGTGGTATACAGGGATTCAACACTGAAGCTTTCTTT.

The V and J genes are TRBV5-6 and TRBJ2-1; tentatively, D is TRBD2 (6 bases). Germline CDR1 is SGHDT and CDR2 is YYEEEE. The CDR3 contains 13 residues. The germline V and J ends were trimmed by 4 bases and 10 bases, with 15 bases remaining between them. The CDR3 DNA reads TGTGCCAGCAGCACCGGACTAACCCCAGAGCAGTTCTTC. It yields the protein CASSTGLTPEQFF.

The gene calls are TRBV5-1 and TRBJ2-1; maybe TRBD2 (6 bases). Germline V gene data show CDR1 as SGHRS and CDR2 as YFSETQ. The CDR3 length is 16 residues. With 6 bases removed from V and 3 bases from J, the gap between germline ends came to 19 bases. For the CDR3, the DNA is TGCGCCAGCACCCAAATGCGGGCGGGATTCTACAATGAGCAGTTCTTC. The encoded protein is CASTQMRAGFYNEQFF.

This clonotype was detected only a few times. The chain recombines TRBV5-5 with TRBJ2-5; no firm D call. The germline CDR1 and CDR2 sequences are SGHKS and YYEKEE (reference sequence). The CDR3 covers 14 residues. V shed 5 bases and J shed 3 bases, with 14 bases lying between them. CDR3 DNA: TGTGCCAGCAGTCGAACTACGGGTAAAGAGACCCAGTACTTC. This encodes CASSRTTGKETQYF.

The gene calls are TRBV10-1 and TRBJ2-1, with TRBD1 identical over 9 bases. CDR1 WNHNN and CDR2 SYGVQD come from the germline V gene (reference sequence). There are 15 residues in the CDR3. Trimming cost V 4 bases and J 3 bases; bases outside gene matches: 4. In DNA, the CDR3 is TGCGCCAGCAGTGGATCGGGACAGGGCTACAATGAGCAGTTCTTC. This codes for CASSGSGQGYNEQFF.